This T cell receptor beta chain was recorded in a study of T-cell reconstitution after alpha-beta-depleted transplantation in children. Concerning this clonotype itself: No antigen is known for it.

Preparation of the TCRbeta library involved a method that used unique molecular identifiers. Each CDR3 protein is one row after TCRdb ran MiXCR on the PCR reads. The sample lists hundreds of thousands of distinct CDR3 sequences, around 13% occurring once. The CDR3 length is 16 residues. The V gene's germline CDR1 is SGHRS and CDR2 YFSETQ. V shed 5 bases and J shed 2 bases, with 19 bases lying between them. Study-level points and caveats: Among T cells one year after transplant, newly produced cells accounted for most counts and diversity.

The receptor comes from a girl aged 2-10 years with congenital amegakaryocytic thrombocytopenia, due to receive a stem cell transplant. Sequenced here: PBMCs, sampled before TCRalphabeta/CD19-depleted stem cell transplant. The V and J genes are TRBV5-1 and TRBJ2-5; D is possibly TRBD1 or TRBD2 (6 bases each). Here the CDR3 reads CASRPVEGGIQETQYF. Written as DNA, the CDR3 is TGCGCCAGCAGACCGGTCGAGGGGGGCATTCAAGAGACCCAGTACTTC.